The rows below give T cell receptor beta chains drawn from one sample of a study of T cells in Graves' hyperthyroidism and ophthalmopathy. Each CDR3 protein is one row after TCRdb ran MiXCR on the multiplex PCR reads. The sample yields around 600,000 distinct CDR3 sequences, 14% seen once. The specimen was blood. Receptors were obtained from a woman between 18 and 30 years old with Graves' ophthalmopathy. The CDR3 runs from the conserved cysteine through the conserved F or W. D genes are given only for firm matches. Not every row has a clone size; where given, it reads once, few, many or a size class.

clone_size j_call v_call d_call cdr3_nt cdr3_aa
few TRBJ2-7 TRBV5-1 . TGCGCCAGCAGCTTGGCATCCGCGCAGGATACCTACGAGCAGTACTTC CASSLASAQDTYEQYF
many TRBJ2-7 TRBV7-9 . TGTGCCAGCAGCTTAACTCTAGCGAAGGAATACGAGCAGTACTTC CASSLTLAKEYEQYF
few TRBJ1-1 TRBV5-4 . TGTGCCAGCAGCCCAAGAAACCTTACAGGAAACACTGAAGCTTTCTTT CASSPRNLTGNTEAFF
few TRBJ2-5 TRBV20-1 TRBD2 TGCAGTGCTTTCCTACTAGCGGCCAAGACCCAGTACTTC CSAFLLAAKTQYF
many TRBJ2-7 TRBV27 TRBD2 TGTGCCAGCAGTTTATCGGGAGGGGACCACGAGCAGTACTTC CASSLSGGDHEQYF
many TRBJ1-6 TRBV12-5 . TGTGCTAGTGGTGCCGGGACTGGGAGATCACCCCTCCACTTT CASGAGTGRSPLHF
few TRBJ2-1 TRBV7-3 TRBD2 TGTGCCAGCAGCCGCGCCCGGGGGGGGCACAATGGGCAGTTCTTC CASSRARGGHNGQFF
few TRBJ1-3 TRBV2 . TGTGCCAGCAGTAAAATCGCCAACCCCCCTGGAAACACCATATATTTT CASSKIANPPGNTIYF
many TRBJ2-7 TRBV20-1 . TGCAGTGCTACTCTGGACGTAGCCTACGAGCAGTACTTC CSATLDVAYEQYF
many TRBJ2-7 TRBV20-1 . TGCAGTGCAAGAGCCCGGGAGCCGGGCTCCTACGAGCAGTACTTC CSARAREPGSYEQYF
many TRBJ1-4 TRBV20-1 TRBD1 TGCAGTGCCCCTTCCTTGGACAGGGGGAATGAAAAACTGTTTTTT CSAPSLDRGNEKLFF
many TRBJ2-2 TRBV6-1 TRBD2 TGTGCCAGCAACGGGGAGCGGGAAAGGGCCGGGGAGCTGTTTTTT CASNGERERAGELFF
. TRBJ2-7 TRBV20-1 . TGCAGTGCTAGGGGGGGGACAACCCACGAGCAGTACTTC CSARGGTTHEQYF
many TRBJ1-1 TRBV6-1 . TGTGCCAGCAGAGGCTTGGGGGAGAACACTGAAGCTTTCTTT CASRGLGENTEAFF
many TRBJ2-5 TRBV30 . TGTGCCTGGAGTGTACGGGGATCGGAGACCCAGTACTTC CAWSVRGSETQYF
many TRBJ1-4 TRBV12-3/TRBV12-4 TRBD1 TGTGCCAGCAGCCCCGGGACAGGGGGTGAAAAACTGTTTTTT CASSPGTGGEKLFF
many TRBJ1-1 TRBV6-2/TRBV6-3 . TGTGCCAGCAGTTTTTCCGTGAACACTGAAGCTTTCTTT CASSFSVNTEAFF
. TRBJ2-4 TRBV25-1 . TGTGCCAGCAGTGACGAATCCCCACTGACAGCCAAAAACATTCAGTACTTC CASSDESPLTAKNIQYF
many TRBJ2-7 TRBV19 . TGTGCCAGTAGTCTTAACCCTGGGTCTTCCTACGAGCAGTACTTC CASSLNPGSSYEQYF
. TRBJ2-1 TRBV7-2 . TGTGCCAGCAGCTTAGATCCAGCCAATGAGCAGTTCTTC CASSLDPANEQFF
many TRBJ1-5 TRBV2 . TGTGCCAGCAGCCAGGCCCTAAGCAATCAGCCCCAGCATTTT CASSQALSNQPQHF
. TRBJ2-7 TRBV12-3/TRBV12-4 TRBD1 TGTGCCAGCAGCGAGGGACAGGTCTCCTGCGAGCAGTACTTC CASSEGQVSCEQYF